This T cell receptor (beta chain) derives from a study of cytomegalovirus exposure and HLA in healthy donors. Notes on the study in general: The classifier reportedly diagnosed cytomegalovirus status with high sensitivity and specificity.

TCRdb's table, derived via immunoSEQ multiplex PCR, lists solely in-frame clones and lacks some. The data hold approximately 180,000 clones, with about 89% observed a single time. Per germline, CDR1 SGHRS and CDR2 YFSETQ. The V gene lost 4 bases and the J gene lost 4 bases, with 12 bases spanning the gap. There are 13 residues in the CDR3. To note about this clone: The antigen remains unidentified.

Material for sequencing was PBMCs. The chain carries TRBV5-1 and TRBJ2-7; D is perhaps TRBD2 (5 bases). This receptor was obtained from a man aged 18 to 29 in good health and CMV-seropositive. The CDR3 DNA sequence: TGCGCCAGCAGCCCCTGGACTGGATACGAGCAGTACTTC. Residues: CASSPWTGYEQYF.